The 15 T cell receptor beta chains presented below share a single source sample, sequenced in a study of shared clonotypes between healthy human individuals. Some clones are missing from TCRdb's copy, which holds only in-frame ones; the method was immunoSEQ multiplex PCR. The table lists 2 million to 2.5 million clones, approximately 93% of them singletons. The sequenced sample was naive CD4+ T cells from PBMCs. Subset reported: CD45RA+ positively selected. These receptor sequences come from a young man in good health. Some clones in this sample may be carry-over from other donors' samples.

This rearrangement joins TRBV28 to TRBJ1-2, with D perhaps matching TRBD1 (6 bases). Looked up from germline, CDR1 is MDHEN and CDR2 is SYDVKM. The germline V and J ends were trimmed by 3 bases and 13 bases, with 33 bases remaining between them. The length of the CDR3 is 18 residues. The CDR3 is CASSFLAHAGQGRGRGTF. CDR3 coding DNA: TGTGCCAGCAGTTTCCTAGCCCATGCGGGGCAGGGGCGGGGGCGCGGCACCTTC.

V gene TRBV6-1 combines with J gene TRBJ2-7, with TRBD1 matching 7 bases. This CDR3 contains 15 residues. The junction had 6 bases not matched to a gene; V was cut back by 4 bases and J by 0 bases. Germline-derived CDR1 and CDR2 are MNHNS and SASEGT. CDR3 protein: CASSAQDRLSYEQYF. The CDR3 nucleotides are TGTGCCAGCAGTGCCCAGGACAGGCTCTCCTACGAGCAGTACTTC.

The rearrangement uses TRBV5-1 and TRBJ2-7; 7 nucleotides match TRBD1. Trimming took 4 bases from V and 3 from J; bases not matched to a gene: 10. CDR3 length: 15 residues. Germline CDR1 SGHRS, CDR2 YFSETQ. The CDR3 DNA reads as TGCGCCAGCAGCCCTTCTGGGGGACAGTTCTACGAGCAGTACTTC. It encodes CASSPSGGQFYEQYF.

The rearrangement links TRBV18 to TRBJ2-7, with D possibly TRBD2 on 6 matching bases. The CDR3 has 14 residues. Trimming cost V 4 bases and J 1 base, with 11 bases left between them. Germline V gene lookup returns CDR1 KGHSH and CDR2 LQKENI. In DNA form, the CDR3 reads TGTGCCAGCTCACAGGGGAGGATATCCTACGAGCAGTACTTC. This encodes CASSQGRISYEQYF.

The rearrangement links TRBV7-2 to TRBJ1-1; possibly TRBD1 for D (6 bases). The CDR3 has 15 residues. V was trimmed by 3 bases and J by 3 bases, leaving 14 bases between them. Germline CDR1 and CDR2: SGHTA and FQGNSA. CDR3 DNA: TGTGCCAGCAGCTTGAGGGGGACTTGGGACACTGAAGCTTTCTTT. Amino acids: CASSLRGTWDTEAFF.

V usage is TRBV5-4 and J usage is TRBJ1-4; D might be TRBD1 (6 bases). Germline loops: CDR1 SGHNT, CDR2 YYREEE (reference sequence). The V end was cut by 0 bases, the J end by 7 bases, with 10 bases between. CDR3 length: 14 residues. DNA for the CDR3: TGTGCCAGCAGCTTGGCAGGGGCGGGTGAAAAACTGTTTTTT. Translated: CASSLAGAGEKLFF.

The chain joins TRBV6-5 to TRBJ1-2, with D possibly TRBD1 on 6 matching bases. CDR3 length equals 13 residues. V dropped 7 bases and J dropped 3 bases, with 12 bases sitting between them. Germline V gene lookup returns CDR1 MNHEY and CDR2 SVGAGI. The CDR3: CASTRGPDYGYTF. In DNA, the CDR3 is TGTGCCAGCACCCGGGGGCCCGACTATGGCTACACCTTC.

The rearrangement links TRBV11-2 to TRBJ1-5; D is ambiguous. The CDR3 is 14 amino acids. The V end lost 6 bases, the J end lost 5 bases, and 14 bases lay between the germline ends. Germline assignment: CDR1 SGHAT and CDR2 FQNNGV. The CDR3 is CASSLSPGDQPQHF. The CDR3 DNA reads TGTGCCAGCAGTCTTTCCCCCGGTGATCAGCCCCAGCATTTT.

V gene TRBV14 combines with J gene TRBJ1-2, with D unresolved. CDR1 and CDR2 from the germline V gene are SGHDN and FVKESK. Trimming left V 0 bases short and J 8 bases short, with 13 bases between. The CDR3 runs 14 residues. The CDR3 loop is CASSQDAWAEGYTF. CDR3 nucleotides: TGTGCCAGCAGCCAAGACGCGTGGGCGGAAGGCTACACCTTC.

This clone has more than one count but fewer than ten. V and J are TRBV9 and TRBJ1-1; TRBD1 might be the D (5 bases). Between the trimmed V and J ends, which lost 0 bases and 1 base, there was a span of 13 bases. The CDR3 is 16 residues long. Germline V lookup: CDR1 SGDLS, CDR2 YYNGEE. The CDR3 nucleotides are TGTGCCAGCAGCGTAGGTCGGGACCGGCGGAACACTGAAGCTTTCTTT. As protein: CASSVGRDRRNTEAFF.

The chain joins TRBV7-8 to TRBJ2-1; D is ambiguous. V was trimmed by 3 bases and J by 0 bases, leaving 12 bases between them. The CDR3 spans 16 residues. Germline CDR1 and CDR2: SGHVS and FQNEAQ. CDR3 residues: CASSFPGRNSYNEQFF. For the CDR3, the DNA is TGTGCCAGCAGCTTCCCTGGGCGGAACTCCTACAATGAGCAGTTCTTC.

This chain uses TRBV28 with TRBJ2-7, with TRBD1 identical over 8 bases. Per germline, CDR1 MDHEN and CDR2 SYDVKM. The CDR3 consists of 13 residues. V dropped 6 bases and J dropped 2; count of bases not matched to a gene: 3. The CDR3 spells CASRRDRTYEQYF. The CDR3, as DNA: TGTGCCAGCAGGAGGGACAGGACCTACGAGCAGTACTTC.

The rearrangement links TRBV2 to TRBJ2-2; D might be TRBD1 (5 bases). CDR3 length: 14 residues. V was pared by 8 bases and J by 0 bases, with 10 bases between. CDR1 and CDR2 from the germline V gene are SNHLY and FYNNEI. The DNA of the CDR3 is TGTGCCAGCGGGCGGACACCGAACACCGGGGAGCTGTTTTTT. Translated: CASGRTPNTGELFF.

This chain links TRBV28 with TRBJ2-1, with D perhaps being TRBD1 or TRBD2 (7 bases each). The CDR3 covers 16 residues. Trimming cost V 5 bases and J 4 bases, with 18 bases left between them. Germline CDR1 reads MDHEN; CDR2 reads SYDVKM. Here the CDR3 reads CASSPRQGGKYNEQFF. CDR3 bases: TGTGCCAGCAGTCCGCGACAGGGAGGGAAGTACAATGAGCAGTTCTTC.

The rearrangement joins TRBV28 to TRBJ1-2; TRBD1 aligns across 8 bases. V was pared by 10 bases and J by 4 bases, with 8 bases of the junction left unmatched. Per germline, CDR1 MDHEN and CDR2 SYDVKM. The CDR3 has 13 amino acids. CDR3 sequence: CATLDRATYGYTF. CDR3 coding DNA: TGTGCCACCCTGGACAGGGCCACCTATGGCTACACCTTC.